What follows are 3 T cell receptor beta chains derived from one specimen sequenced in a study of shared clonotypes between healthy human individuals. Naive CD8 cells, CD45RO-negative and positively selected for CCR7, excluded terminally differentiated effector memory CD45RA+ cells. The protocol was immunoSEQ multiplex PCR, while the TCRdb copy is restricted to in-frame clones and leaves out a portion. Found here are 550,000 to 750,000 clones, 92% of them singletons; the top ten hold roughly 22%. The sequenced material came from naive CD8+ T cells sorted from blood. The receptors originated from a man aged 30 to 39 in good health.

J is TRBJ2-6 and V is TRBV15; the D is unclear. CDR3 size: 14 residues. CDR1 and CDR2 from the germline V gene are LNHNV and YYDKDF (reference sequence). The V end was cut by 5 bases, the J end by 0 bases, with 5 bases between. The CDR3 spells CATSETSGANVLTF. DNA for the CDR3: TGTGCCACCAGCGAGACCTCTGGGGCCAACGTCCTGACTTTC.

The rearrangement uses TRBV27 and TRBJ2-1; no reliable D call. The CDR3 spans 14 residues. CDR1 is MNHEY and CDR2 is SMNVEV in the germline V gene (reference sequence). Trimming stripped 5 bases from V and 6 bases from J, with 14 bases between. CDR3 nucleotide sequence: TGTGCCAGCAGTCTCCGGGCCCTGGCCAATGAGCAGTTCTTC. It yields the protein CASSLRALANEQFF.

The J gene is TRBJ2-7, the V gene TRBV28, with 12 bases lining up with TRBD1. The CDR3 is made up of 17 amino acids. Per the germline V gene, CDR1 is MDHEN and CDR2 is SYDVKM. V was clipped by 3 bases and J by 4 bases; unmatched bases: 10. CDR3 sequence: CASSFPRGTGGNYEQYF. The CDR3 DNA reads TGTGCCAGCAGTTTCCCGCGGGGGACAGGGGGCAATTACGAGCAGTACTTC.